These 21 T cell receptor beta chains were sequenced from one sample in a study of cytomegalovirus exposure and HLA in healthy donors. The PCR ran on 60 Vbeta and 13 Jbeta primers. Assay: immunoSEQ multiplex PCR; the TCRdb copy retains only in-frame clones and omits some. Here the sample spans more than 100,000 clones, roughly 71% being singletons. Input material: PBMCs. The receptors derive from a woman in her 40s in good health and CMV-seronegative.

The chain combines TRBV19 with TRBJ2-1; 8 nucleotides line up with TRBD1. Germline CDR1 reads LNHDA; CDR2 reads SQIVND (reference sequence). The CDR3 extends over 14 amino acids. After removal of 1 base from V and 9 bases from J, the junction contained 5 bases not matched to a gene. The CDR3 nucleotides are TGTGCCAGTAGTATAGGGACAGGGATGGCTGAGCAGTTCTTC. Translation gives CASSIGTGMAEQFF.

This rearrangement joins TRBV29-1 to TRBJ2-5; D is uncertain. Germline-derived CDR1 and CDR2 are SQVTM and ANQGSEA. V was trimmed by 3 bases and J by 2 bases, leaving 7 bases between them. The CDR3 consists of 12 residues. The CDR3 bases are TGCAGCGTTGACAGAAATCAAGAGACCCAGTACTTC. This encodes CSVDRNQETQYF.

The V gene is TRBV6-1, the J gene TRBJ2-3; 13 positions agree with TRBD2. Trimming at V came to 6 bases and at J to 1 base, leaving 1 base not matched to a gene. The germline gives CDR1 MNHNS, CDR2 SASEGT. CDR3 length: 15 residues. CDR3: CASSGLAGGTDTQYF. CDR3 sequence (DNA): TGTGCCAGCAGCGGACTAGCGGGGGGCACAGATACGCAGTATTTT.

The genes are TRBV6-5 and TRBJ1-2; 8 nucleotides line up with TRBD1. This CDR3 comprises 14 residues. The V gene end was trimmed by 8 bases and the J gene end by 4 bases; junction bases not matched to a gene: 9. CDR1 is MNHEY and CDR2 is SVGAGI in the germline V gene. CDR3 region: CASAYRGEGYGYTF. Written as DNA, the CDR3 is TGTGCCAGCGCCTACAGGGGGGAGGGCTATGGCTACACCTTC.

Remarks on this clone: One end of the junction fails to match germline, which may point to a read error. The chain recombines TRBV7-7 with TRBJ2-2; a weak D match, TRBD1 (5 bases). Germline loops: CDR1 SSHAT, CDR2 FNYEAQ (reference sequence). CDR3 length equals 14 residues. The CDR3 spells CASSLDSPTGELFF. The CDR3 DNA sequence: TGTGCTAGCAGCTTAGACAGCCCCACCGGGGAGCTGTTTTTT.

For the CDR3, the DNA is TGTGCCAGCAGCACGAGGACAGGGGGTTCAGGGGCCTATGGCTACACCTTC. Protein: CASSTRTGGSGAYGYTF. The chain joins TRBV27 to TRBJ1-2, with 10 positions matching TRBD1. The CDR3 consists of 17 residues. CDR1 is MNHEY, CDR2 SMNVEV, per germline (reference sequence). J lost 4 bases, V lost 6 bases, and 14 bases had no gene match.

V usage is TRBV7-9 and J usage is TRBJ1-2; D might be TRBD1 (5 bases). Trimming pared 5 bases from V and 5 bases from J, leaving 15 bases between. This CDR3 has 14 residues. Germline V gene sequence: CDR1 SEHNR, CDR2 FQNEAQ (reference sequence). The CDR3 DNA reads TGTGCCAGCAGCCCGAGAGTGGAGGGGTATGGCTACACCTTC. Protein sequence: CASSPRVEGYGYTF.

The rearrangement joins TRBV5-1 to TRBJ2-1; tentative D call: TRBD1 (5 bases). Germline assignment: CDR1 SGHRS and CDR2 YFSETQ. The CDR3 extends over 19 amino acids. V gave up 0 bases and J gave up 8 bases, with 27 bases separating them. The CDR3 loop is CASSLVGVLTPYKPDEQFF. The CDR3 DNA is TGCGCCAGCAGCTTGGTAGGGGTTCTCACCCCTTACAAGCCAGATGAGCAGTTCTTC.

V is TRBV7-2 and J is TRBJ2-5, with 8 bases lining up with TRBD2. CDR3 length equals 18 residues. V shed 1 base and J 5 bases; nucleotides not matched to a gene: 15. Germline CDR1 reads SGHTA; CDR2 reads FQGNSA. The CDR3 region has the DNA TGTGCCAGCAGCTTAGGATCGGGGGGGCGGGGGGCACGGGAGACCCAGTACTTC. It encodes CASSLGSGGRGARETQYF.

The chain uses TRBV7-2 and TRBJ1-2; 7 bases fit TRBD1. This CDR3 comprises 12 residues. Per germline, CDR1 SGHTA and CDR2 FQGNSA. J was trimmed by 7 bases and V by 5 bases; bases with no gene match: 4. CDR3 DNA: TGTGCCAGCAGCCCTACAGGGGCTGGCTACACCTTC. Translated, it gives CASSPTGAGYTF. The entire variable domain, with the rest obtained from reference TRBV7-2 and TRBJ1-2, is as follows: GAGVSQSPSNKVTEKGKDVELRCDPISGHTALYWYRQSLGQGLEFLIYFQGNSAPDKSGLPSDRFSAERTGGSVSTLTIQRTQQEDSAVYLCASSPTGAGYTFGSGTRLTVV.

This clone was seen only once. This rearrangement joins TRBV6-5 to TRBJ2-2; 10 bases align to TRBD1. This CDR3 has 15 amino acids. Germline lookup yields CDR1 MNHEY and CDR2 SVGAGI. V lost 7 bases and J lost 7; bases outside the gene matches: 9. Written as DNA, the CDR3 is TGTGCCAGCATCCAATCCGGGACAGGGGTCGGGGAGCTGTTTTTT. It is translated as CASIQSGTGVGELFF.

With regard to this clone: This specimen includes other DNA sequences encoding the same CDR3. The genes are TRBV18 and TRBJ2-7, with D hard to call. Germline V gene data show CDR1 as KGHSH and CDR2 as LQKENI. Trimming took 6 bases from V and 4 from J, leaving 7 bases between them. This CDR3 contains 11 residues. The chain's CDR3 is CASSPGYEQYF. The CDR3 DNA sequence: TGTGCCAGCTCCCCGGGTTACGAGCAGTACTTC.

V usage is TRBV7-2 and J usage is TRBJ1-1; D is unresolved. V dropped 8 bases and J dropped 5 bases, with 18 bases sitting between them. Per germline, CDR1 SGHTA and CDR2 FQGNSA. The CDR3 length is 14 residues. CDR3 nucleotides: TGTGCCAGCCTGAGCGAAGGGCGGGGAACTGAAGCTTTCTTT. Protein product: CASLSEGRGTEAFF.

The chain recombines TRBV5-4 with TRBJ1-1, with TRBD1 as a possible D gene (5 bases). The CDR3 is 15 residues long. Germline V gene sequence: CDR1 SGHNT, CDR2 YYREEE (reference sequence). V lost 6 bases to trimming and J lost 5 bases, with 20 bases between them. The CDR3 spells CASTPSPGQWTEAFF. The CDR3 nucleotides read TGTGCCAGCACCCCTTCCCCAGGGCAATGGACTGAAGCTTTCTTT.

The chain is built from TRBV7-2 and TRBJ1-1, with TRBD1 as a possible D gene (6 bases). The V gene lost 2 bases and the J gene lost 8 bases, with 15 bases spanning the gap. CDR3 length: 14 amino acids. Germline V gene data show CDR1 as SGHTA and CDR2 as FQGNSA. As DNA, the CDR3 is TGTGCCAGCAGCTTAATTAACAGGGAAATCGAAGCTTTCTTT. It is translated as CASSLINREIEAFF.

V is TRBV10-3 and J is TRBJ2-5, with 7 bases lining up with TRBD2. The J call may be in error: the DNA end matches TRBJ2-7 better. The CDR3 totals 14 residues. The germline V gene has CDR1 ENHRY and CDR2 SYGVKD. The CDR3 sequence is CAISQQRGDNEQYF. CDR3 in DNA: TGTGCCATCAGTCAACAACGGGGGGATAACGAGCAGTACTTC.

This chain's CDR3 is CASSSGTSGVSSYNEQFF. The CDR3 DNA follows: TGTGCCAGCAGCTCGGGGACTAGCGGGGTTAGCTCCTACAATGAGCAGTTCTTC. The chain is built from TRBV13 and TRBJ2-1, with 13 bases matching TRBD2. Germline V CDR1 and CDR2: PRHDT, FYEKMQ (reference sequence). After removal of 4 bases from V and 0 bases from J, the junction contained 6 bases not matched to a gene. The CDR3 extends over 18 amino acids.

CDR3 nucleotide sequence: TGTGCCAGCCGAGGGACAGGGTCGACCTACGAGCAGTACTTC. It codes for CASRGTGSTYEQYF. V and J are TRBV2 and TRBJ2-7; 9 nucleotides match TRBD1. V dropped 8 bases and J dropped 2; count of bases not matched to a gene: 7. This CDR3 has 14 residues. Germline CDR1 SNHLY, CDR2 FYNNEI.

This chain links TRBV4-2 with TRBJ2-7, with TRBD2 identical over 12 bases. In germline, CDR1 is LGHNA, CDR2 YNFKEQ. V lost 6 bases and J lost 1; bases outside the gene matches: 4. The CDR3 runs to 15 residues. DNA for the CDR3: TGTGCCAGCAGGGGGGGGACTAGCGGGTCCTACGAGCAGTACTTC. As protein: CASRGGTSGSYEQYF.

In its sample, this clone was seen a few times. CDR3 coding DNA: TGTGCCAGCAGTACATCCGGGACACTGAATCAGCCCCAGCATTTT. As protein: CASSTSGTLNQPQHF. The chain uses TRBV6-1 and TRBJ1-5, with D tentatively TRBD1 (6 bases). This CDR3 is 15 amino acids long. In germline, CDR1 is MNHNS, CDR2 SASEGT. The V and J ends lost 5 bases and 4 bases respectively, with 15 bases between them.

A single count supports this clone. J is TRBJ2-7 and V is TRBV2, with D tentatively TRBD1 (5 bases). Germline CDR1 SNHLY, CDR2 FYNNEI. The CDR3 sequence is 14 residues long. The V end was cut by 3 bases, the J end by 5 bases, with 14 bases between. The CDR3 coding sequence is TGTGCCAGCAGTGATTTCAGGGCTCTGGACGAGCAGTACTTC. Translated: CASSDFRALDEQYF. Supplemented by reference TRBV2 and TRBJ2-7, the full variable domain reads EPEVTQTPSHQVTQMGQEVILRCVPISNHLYFYWYRQILGQKVEFLVSFYNNEISEKSEIFDDQFSVERPDGSNFTLKIRSTKLEDSAMYFCASSDFRALDEQYFGPGTRLTVT.